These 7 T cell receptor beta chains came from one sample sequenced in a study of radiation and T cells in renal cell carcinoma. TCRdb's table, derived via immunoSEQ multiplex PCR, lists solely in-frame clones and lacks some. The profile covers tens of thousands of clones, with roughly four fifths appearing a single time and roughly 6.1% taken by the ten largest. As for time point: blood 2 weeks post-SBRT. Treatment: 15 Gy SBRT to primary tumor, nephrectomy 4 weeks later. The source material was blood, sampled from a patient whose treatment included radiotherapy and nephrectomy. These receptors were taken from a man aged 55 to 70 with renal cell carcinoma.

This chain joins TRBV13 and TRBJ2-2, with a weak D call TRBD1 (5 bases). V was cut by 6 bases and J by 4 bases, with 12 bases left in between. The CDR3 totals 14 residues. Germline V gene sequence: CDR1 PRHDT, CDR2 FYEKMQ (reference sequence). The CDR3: CASSLGDTTGELFF. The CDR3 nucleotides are TGTGCCAGCAGTCTAGGGGATACCACCGGGGAGCTGTTTTTT.

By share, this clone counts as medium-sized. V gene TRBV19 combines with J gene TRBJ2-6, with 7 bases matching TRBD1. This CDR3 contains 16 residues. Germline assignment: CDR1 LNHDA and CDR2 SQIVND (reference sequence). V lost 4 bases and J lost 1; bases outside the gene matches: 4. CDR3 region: CASSTPGQSGANVLTF. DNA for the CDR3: TGTGCCAGTAGTACCCCGGGACAGTCTGGGGCCAACGTCCTGACTTTC.

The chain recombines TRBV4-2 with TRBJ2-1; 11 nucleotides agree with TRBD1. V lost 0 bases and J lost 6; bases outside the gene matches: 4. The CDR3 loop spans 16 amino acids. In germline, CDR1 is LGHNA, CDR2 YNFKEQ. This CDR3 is CASSQEEGTGGNEQFF. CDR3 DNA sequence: TGTGCCAGCAGCCAAGAAGAAGGGACAGGGGGCAATGAGCAGTTCTTC.

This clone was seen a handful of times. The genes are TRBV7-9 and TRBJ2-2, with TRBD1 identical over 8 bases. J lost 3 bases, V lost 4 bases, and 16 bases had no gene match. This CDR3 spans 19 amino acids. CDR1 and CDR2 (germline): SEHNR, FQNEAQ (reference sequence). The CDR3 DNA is TGTGCCAGCAGCTCCACACAGGGGGTAAAACATAAGGACACCGGGGAGCTGTTTTTT. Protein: CASSSTQGVKHKDTGELFF.

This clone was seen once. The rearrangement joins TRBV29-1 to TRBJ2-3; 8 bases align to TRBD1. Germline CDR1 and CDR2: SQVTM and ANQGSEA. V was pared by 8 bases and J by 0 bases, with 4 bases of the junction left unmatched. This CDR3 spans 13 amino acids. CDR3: CSSWTGSTDTQYF. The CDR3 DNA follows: TGCAGCTCGTGGACAGGGAGCACAGATACGCAGTATTTT.

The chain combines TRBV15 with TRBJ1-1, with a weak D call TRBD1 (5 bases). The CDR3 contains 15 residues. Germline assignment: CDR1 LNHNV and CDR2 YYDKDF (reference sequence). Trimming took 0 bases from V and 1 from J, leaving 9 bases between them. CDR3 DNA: TGTGCCACCAGCAGAGATCGGCAGGGGAACACTGAAGCTTTCTTT. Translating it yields CATSRDRQGNTEAFF.

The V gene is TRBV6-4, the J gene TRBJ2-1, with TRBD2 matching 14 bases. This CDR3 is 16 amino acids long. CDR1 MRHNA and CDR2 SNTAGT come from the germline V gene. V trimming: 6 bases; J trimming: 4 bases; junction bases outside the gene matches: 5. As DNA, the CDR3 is TGTGCCAGCAGCCCCGGGACTAGCGGGGGATACAATGAGCAGTTCTTC. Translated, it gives CASSPGTSGGYNEQFF.